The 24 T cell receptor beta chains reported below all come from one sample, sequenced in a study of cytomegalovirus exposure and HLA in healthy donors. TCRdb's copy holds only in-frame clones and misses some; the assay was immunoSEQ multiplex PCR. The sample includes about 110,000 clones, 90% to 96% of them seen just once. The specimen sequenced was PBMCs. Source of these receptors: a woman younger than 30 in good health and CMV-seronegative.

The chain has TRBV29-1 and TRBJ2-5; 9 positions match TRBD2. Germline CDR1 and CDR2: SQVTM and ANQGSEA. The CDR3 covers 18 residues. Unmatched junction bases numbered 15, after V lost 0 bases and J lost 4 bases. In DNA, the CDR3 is TGCAGCGTTGAAGAGAGGGGGGAGCGGGGGGCTCTGGGAGAGACCCAGTACTTC. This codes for CSVEERGERGALGETQYF.

CDR3 coding DNA: TGTGCCAGCAGCTTAGACAGATTATTCTCCTACGAGCAGTACTTC. Translated, it gives CASSLDRLFSYEQYF. The chain combines TRBV5-5 with TRBJ2-7; D is perhaps TRBD1 (5 bases). CDR1 and CDR2 (germline): SGHKS, YYEKEE (reference sequence). With 2 bases removed from V and 0 bases from J, the gap between germline ends came to 12 bases. The CDR3 covers 15 residues.

The CDR3, as DNA: TGCGCCAGCAGCCGAGGGACTAGGGGATACGAGCAGTACTTC. Translation gives CASSRGTRGYEQYF. The rearrangement links TRBV5-1 to TRBJ2-7; 8 bases are a match to TRBD2. The germline CDR1 and CDR2 sequences are SGHRS and YFSETQ. V was clipped by 4 bases and J by 4 bases; unmatched bases: 7. This CDR3 is 14 amino acids long.

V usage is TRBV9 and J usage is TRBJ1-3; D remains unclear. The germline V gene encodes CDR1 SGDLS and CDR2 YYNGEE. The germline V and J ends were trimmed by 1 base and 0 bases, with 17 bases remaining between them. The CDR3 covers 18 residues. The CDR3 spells CASSVSAFGESSGNTIYF. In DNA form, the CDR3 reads TGTGCCAGCAGCGTATCGGCTTTCGGGGAGAGCTCTGGAAACACCATATATTTT.

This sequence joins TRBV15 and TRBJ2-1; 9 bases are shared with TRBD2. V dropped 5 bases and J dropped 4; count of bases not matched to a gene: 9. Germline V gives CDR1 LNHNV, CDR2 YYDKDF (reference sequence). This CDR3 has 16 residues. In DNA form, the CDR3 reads TGTGCCACCAGCCCCCCGGGCGGGGGGGGTTACAATGAGCAGTTCTTC. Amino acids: CATSPPGGGGYNEQFF.

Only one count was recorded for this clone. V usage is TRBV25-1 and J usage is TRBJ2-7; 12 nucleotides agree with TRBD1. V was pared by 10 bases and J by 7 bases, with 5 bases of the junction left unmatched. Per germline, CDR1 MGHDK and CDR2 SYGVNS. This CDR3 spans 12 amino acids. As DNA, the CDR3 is TGTGCCACGGGACAGGGGGCGCGAGAGCAGTACTTC. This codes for CATGQGAREQYF.

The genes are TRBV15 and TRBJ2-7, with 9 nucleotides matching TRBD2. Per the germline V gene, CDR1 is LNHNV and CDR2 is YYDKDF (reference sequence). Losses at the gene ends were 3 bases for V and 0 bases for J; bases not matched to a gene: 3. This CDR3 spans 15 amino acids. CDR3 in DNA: TGTGCCACCAGCAGCCTGACTAGCGGCTCCTACGAGCAGTACTTC. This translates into CATSSLTSGSYEQYF.

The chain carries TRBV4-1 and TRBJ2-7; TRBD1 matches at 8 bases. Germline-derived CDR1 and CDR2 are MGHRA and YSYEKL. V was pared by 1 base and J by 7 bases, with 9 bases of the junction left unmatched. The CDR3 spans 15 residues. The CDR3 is CASSQGGQATSEQYF. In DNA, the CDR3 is TGCGCCAGCAGCCAAGGGGGACAGGCCACCTCGGAGCAGTACTTC.

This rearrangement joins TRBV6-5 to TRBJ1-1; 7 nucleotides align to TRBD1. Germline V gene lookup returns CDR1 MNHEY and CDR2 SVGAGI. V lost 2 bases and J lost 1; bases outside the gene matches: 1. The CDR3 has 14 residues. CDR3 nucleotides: TGTGCCAGCAGTTACAGGGACAGGAACACTGAAGCTTTCTTT. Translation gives CASSYRDRNTEAFF.

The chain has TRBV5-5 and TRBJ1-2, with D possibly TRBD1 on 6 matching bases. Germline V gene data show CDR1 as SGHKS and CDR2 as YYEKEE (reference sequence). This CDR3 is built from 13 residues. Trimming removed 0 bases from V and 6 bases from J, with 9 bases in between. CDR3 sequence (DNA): TGTGCCAGCAGCTTGGTGGCAGGGGATGGCTACACCTTC. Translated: CASSLVAGDGYTF. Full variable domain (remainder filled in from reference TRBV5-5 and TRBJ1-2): DAGVTQSPTHLIKTRGQQVTLRCSPISGHKSVSWYQQVLGQGPQFIFQYYEKEERGRGNFPDRFSARQFPNYSSELNVNALLLGDSALYLCASSLVAGDGYTFGSGTRLTVV.

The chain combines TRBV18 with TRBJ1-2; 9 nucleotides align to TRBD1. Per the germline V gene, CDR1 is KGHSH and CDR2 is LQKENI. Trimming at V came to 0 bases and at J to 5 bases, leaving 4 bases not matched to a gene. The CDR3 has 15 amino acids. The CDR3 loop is CASSPPGTGRYGYTF. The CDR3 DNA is TGTGCCAGCTCACCACCGGGGACAGGGAGGTATGGCTACACCTTC. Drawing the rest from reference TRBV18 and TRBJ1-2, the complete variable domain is NAGVMQNPRHLVRRRGQEARLRCSPMKGHSHVYWYRQLPEEGLKFMVYLQKENIIDESGMPKERFSAEFPKEGPSILRIQQVVRGDSAAYFCASSPPGTGRYGYTFGSGTRLTVV.

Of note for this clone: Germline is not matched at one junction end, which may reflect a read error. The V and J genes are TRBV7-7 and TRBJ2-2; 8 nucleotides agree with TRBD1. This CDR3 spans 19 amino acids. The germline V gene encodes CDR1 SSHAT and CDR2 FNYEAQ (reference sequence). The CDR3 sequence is CASSPYSAGTGILQGELFF. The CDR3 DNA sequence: TGTGCTAGCAGCCCCTATTCTGCCGGGACAGGAATACTTCAGGGGGAGCTGTTTTTT.

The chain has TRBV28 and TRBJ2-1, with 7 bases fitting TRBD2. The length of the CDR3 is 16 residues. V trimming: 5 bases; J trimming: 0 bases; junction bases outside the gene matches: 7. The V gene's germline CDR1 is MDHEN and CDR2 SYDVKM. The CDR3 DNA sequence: TGTGCCAGCAGTCTAGGGACTACGAGCTCCTACAATGAGCAGTTCTTC. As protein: CASSLGTTSSYNEQFF. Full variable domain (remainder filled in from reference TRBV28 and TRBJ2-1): DVKVTQSSRYLVKRTGEKVFLECVQDMDHENMFWYRQDPGLGLRLIYFSYDVKMKEKGDIPEGYSVSREKKERFSLILESASTNQTSMYLCASSLGTTSSYNEQFFGPGTRLTVL.

CDR3 nucleotide sequence: TGTGCCAGCAGTTTAATAGACAGGGCGGAGTATAACTATGGCTACACCTTC. It yields the protein CASSLIDRAEYNYGYTF. The chain links TRBV28 to TRBJ1-2; TRBD1 matches at 7 bases. V lost 2 bases to trimming and J lost 1 base; unmatched junction nucleotides: 10. The germline V gene has CDR1 MDHEN and CDR2 SYDVKM. The CDR3 totals 17 residues.

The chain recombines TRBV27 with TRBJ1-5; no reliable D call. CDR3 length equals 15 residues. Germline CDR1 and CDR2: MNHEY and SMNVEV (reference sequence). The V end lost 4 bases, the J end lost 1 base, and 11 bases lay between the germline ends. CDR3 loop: CASSYAGISNQPQHF. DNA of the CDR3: TGTGCCAGCAGTTACGCGGGGATCAGCAATCAGCCCCAGCATTTT.

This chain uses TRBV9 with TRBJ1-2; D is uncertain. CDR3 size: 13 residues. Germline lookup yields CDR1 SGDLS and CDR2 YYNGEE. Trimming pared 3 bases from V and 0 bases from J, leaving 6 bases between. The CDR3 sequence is CASSDQTNYGYTF. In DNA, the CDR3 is TGTGCCAGCAGCGACCAGACTAACTATGGCTACACCTTC. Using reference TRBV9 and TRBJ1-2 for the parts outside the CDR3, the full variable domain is DSGVTQTPKHLITATGQRVTLRCSPRSGDLSVYWYQQSLDQGLQFLIQYYNGEERAKGNILERFSAQQFPDLHSELNLSSLELGDSALYFCASSDQTNYGYTFGSGTRLTVV.

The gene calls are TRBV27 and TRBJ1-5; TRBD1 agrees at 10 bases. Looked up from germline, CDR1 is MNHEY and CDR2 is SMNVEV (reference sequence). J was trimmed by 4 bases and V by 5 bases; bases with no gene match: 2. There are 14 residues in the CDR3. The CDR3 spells CASSRGQGNQPQHF. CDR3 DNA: TGTGCCAGCAGTCGGGGACAGGGGAATCAGCCCCAGCATTTT.

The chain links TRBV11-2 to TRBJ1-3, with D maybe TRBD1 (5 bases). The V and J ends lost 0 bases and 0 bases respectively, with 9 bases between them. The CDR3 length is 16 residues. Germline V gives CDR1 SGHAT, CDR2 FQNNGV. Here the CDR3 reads CASSLDGGFSGNTIYF. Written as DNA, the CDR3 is TGTGCCAGCAGCTTAGATGGGGGGTTCTCTGGAAACACCATATATTTT. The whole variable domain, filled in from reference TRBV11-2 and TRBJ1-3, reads EAGVAQSPRYKIIEKRQSVAFWCNPISGHATLYWYQQILGQGPKLLIQFQNNGVVDDSQLPKDRFSAERLKGVDSTLKIQPAKLEDSAVYLCASSLDGGFSGNTIYFGEGSWLTVV.

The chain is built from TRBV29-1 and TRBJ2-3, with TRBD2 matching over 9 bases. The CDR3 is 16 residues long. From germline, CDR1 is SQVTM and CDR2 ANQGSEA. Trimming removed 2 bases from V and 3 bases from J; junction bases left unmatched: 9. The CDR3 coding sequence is TGCAGCGTTGAACTTCCCTTAGCGGGGGAAACAGATACGCAGTATTTT. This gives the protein CSVELPLAGETDTQYF.

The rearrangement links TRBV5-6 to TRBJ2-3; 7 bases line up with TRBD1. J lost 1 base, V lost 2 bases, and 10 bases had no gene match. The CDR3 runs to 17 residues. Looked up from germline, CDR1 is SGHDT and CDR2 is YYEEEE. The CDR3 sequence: CASSLYTGVRGTDTQYF. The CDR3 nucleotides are TGTGCCAGCAGCTTATATACAGGGGTGAGGGGCACAGATACGCAGTATTTT.

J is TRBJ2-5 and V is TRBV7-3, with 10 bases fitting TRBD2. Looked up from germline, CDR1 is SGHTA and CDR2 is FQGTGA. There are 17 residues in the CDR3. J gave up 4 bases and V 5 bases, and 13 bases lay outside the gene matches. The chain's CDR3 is CASSPGVLAGIGETQYF. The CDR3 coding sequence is TGTGCCAGCAGCCCCGGGGTACTAGCGGGAATTGGAGAGACCCAGTACTTC.

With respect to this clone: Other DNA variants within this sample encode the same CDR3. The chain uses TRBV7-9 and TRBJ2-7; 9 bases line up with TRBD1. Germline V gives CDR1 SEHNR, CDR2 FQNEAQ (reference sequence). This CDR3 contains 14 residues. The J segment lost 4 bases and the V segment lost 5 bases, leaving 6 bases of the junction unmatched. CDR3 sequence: CASSLGQGLYEQYF. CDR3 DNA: TGTGCCAGCAGCCTTGGACAGGGGTTGTACGAGCAGTACTTC.

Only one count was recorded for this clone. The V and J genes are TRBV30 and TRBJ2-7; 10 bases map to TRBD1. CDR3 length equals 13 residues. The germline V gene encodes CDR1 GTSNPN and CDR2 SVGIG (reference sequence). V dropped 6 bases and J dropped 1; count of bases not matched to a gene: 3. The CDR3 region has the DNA TGTGCCTGCGACAGGGGGCGATCCTACGAGCAGTACTTC. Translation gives CACDRGRSYEQYF.

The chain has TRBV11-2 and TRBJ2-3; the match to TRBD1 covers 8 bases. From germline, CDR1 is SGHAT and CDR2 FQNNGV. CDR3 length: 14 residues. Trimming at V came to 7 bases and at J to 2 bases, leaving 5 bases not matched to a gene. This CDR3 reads CASTQTGVTDTQYF. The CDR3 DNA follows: TGTGCCAGCACCCAGACAGGGGTCACAGATACGCAGTATTTT.